This T cell receptor (beta chain) appears in the sequencing data of a study of cytomegalovirus exposure and HLA in healthy donors. The PCR was carried out with 60 Vbeta primers and 13 Jbeta primers. The method was immunoSEQ multiplex PCR; TCRdb's version includes in-frame clones alone and lacks a portion of them. The sample records 140,000 or so clones, roughly 78% being singletons. The CDR3 covers 14 residues. In germline, CDR1 is MRHNA, CDR2 SNTAGT. Trimming stripped 3 bases from V and 6 bases from J, with 13 bases between. The source of this sequence is a female donor in good health and CMV-seronegative. Sequenced: PBMCs. This chain joins TRBV6-4 and TRBJ2-3, with a possible D match to TRBD2 (6 bases). CDR3 DNA sequence: TGTGCCAGCAGTGAATCGGGAGAGGTGGATACGCAGTATTTT. The encoded protein is CASSESGEVDTQYF.